This TCR beta chain was profiled in a study of Graves' ophthalmopathy and Graves' hyperthyroidism (dated by TCRdb to 2016 to 2018). For the study in its entirety: Peripheral blood was collected at initial diagnosis, prior to any treatment. To tell Graves' ophthalmopathy apart from Graves' hyperthyroidism, and to predict which patients would progress to ophthalmopathy, the study relied on TCR beta repertoire signatures. In total, approximately 130 blood samples were TCR-sequenced: around 42 ophthalmopathy, some 72 hyperthyroidism and approximately 17 hyperthyroidism-to-ophthalmopathy patients. To explore V-J signatures that distinguish ophthalmopathy from hyperthyroidism, a discovery set of 100 patients was enrolled, made up of approximately 45 with ophthalmopathy and some 56 with stable hyperthyroidism. For independent validation, a separate cohort was made up of roughly 19 hyperthyroidism patients plus 17 patients who later progressed from hyperthyroidism to ophthalmopathy. In five or six hyperthyroidism patients, the T-cell repertoire of thyroid tissue was compared with the T-cell repertoire of blood. Following sampling, methimazole starting at 30 mg daily was administered to hyperthyroidism patients, and high-dose intravenous methylprednisolone was administered to ophthalmopathy patients.

The paper's findings and limits, for the study overall: In validation, the model predicted ophthalmopathy progression with more than 55% sensitivity and approximately 75% specificity; some 13 predicted patients were CT-confirmed with GO in a median of approximately 6.5 months. Most of the expanded thyroid clonotypes with a frequency above 0.001 were also detected in blood, and it was suggested that the thyroid immune response may be reflected by blood repertoires. Sample size was not predetermined statistically, and investigators were not blinded to group allocation. In cross-validation, the 13-signature model distinguished ophthalmopathy from stable hyperthyroidism with approximately 88% sensitivity and about 84% specificity, and in the test set the corresponding values were approximately 80% and 68%.

Ophthalmopathy patients had moderately to severely active disease, Clinical Activity Score of at least 3, NOSPECS grade of at least 4, and disease duration under 3 months. Patients were excluded if they had other autoimmune diseases, uncontrolled infections, pregnancy or lactation. Diagnosis relied on clinical symptoms, serum thyroxine, TRAb, thyroid ultrasound and orbital computed tomography. Using Ficoll-Paque density gradient centrifugation, PBMCs were isolated from about 10 ml of fresh peripheral blood. Trizol reagent was used to extract the total RNA, and its quality was then checked on an Agilent 2100 Bioanalyzer. For repertoire sequencing, the TCR beta CDR3 regions were amplified from RNA transcripts. The first round was an RT-PCR using HTBI primers with the Qiagen OneStep RT-PCR kit, and this first round was followed by a second-round multiplex PCR, then size selection and purification. Libraries were sequenced paired-end with 100 bp reads on an Illumina HiSeq2000. In the source study's methods: SOAPnuke was used to process the reads, removing any read that contained adapters or uncalled bases, had a mean Phred below 15, or lacked an exact match to the constant primer or identifier. COPE v1.2.5 was used to merge high-quality paired reads. Each unique nucleotide sequence was treated as a clonotype, and MiTCR v1.1 was used to align the clonotypes to the IMGT TRB V, D and J references. Only V-J combinations with frequency above 0.0001 were analysed, covering 98% to 99.2% of repertoires. A TCR clonal expansion and chaos score per V-J combination was defined as the ratio of F50 clonal expansion to chaos observed in the TCRdist matrix. Welch's t-statistics and random forest were used to narrow the features down to around 13 V-J combinations, which were then fed into a naive Bayes classifier. Thyroid-blood repertoire similarity was quantified with the Morisita-Horn index. The public reads were run again by TCRdb, first through fastp at Q25 and then through MiXCR, and only productive beta chains were kept. Each CDR3 protein appears once, grouped with its most common genes and DNA. The V and J calls and clone size come from TCRdb's table, not from the authors' own analysis. The sample data list some 750,000 distinct CDR3 sequences, and 40% of these were observed just once. 44% of the sample is taken by the ten largest.

Ten or more counts support this clonotype. What this receptor recognizes is not known. No per-base quality is available; no much larger clone lies one base away. For this chain, trimming is 6 bases at the V end and 0 bases at the J end, and the number of junction bases without a gene match is 4. The cysteine opens and the phenylalanine closes a CDR3 of 16 amino acids. Just the 48-base CDR3 DNA is kept, in frame starting at base 1. From a lookup of the germline V gene, CDR1 and CDR2 are SGDLS and YYNGEE. The source material was peripheral blood. The V and J genes are TRBV9 and TRBJ2-5, and 14 junction bases match TRBD2. The sequence derives from an adult man with Graves' ophthalmopathy. The CDR3 reads as follows: CASNTGLAGDQETQYF. The base sequence is TGTGCCAGCAACACGGGACTAGCGGGGGACCAAGAGACCCAGTACTTC.